A selection of T cell receptor beta chains follows, all from one sample in a study of control samples from healthy donors and cancer patients. Clones were read by immunoSEQ multiplex PCR, and TCRdb kept only the in-frame ones, dropping some. Among some 120,000 clones listed, roughly 87% were seen once. The sequenced sample was blood. These receptors originate from a man younger than 35 in good health. Each CDR3 is given with its conserved first and last residue.

>TRBJ2-6|TRBV2
CASSRTGTTGANVLTF
>TRBJ2-1|TRBV6-5
CASSYRVNSYNEQFF
>TRBJ2-7|TRBV11-2
CASSLPQTSGSFYEQYF
>TRBJ2-1|TRBV7-2
CASSLDSGRGSEQFF
>TRBJ2-3|TRBV30
CAWSPAGRLDTQYF
>TRBJ2-1|TRBV4-3
CASSRGTSGSTGYNEQFF
>TRBJ1-4|TRBV5-4
CASSTGTLGEKLFF
>TRBJ2-2|TRBV11-2
CASSLQSSGSAGELFF
>TRBJ1-1|TRBV18
CASSPRVAGQGVTEAFF
>TRBJ1-1|TRBV24-1
CAPPEGRSQRAFF
>TRBJ1-2|TRBV5-1
CASSLGSLGYTF
>TRBJ1-6|TRBV12-3/TRBV12-4
CASSSTSNSPLHF
>TRBJ2-2|TRBV6-6
CASSYTGAANTGELFF
>TRBJ2-7|TRBV9
CASSVSAGVSYEQYF
>TRBJ2-3|TRBV9
CASSTSTQAVTQYF
>TRBJ1-3|TRBV7-9
CASSLRQGPDSGNTIYF
>TRBJ2-1|TRBV19
CASSRQGNEQFF
>TRBJ2-1|TRBV10-3
CAIMRAENSYNEQFF
>TRBJ1-3|TRBV6-5
CASRTVKTSGNTIYF
>TRBJ1-4|TRBV19
CASMGFTNEKLFF
>TRBJ1-2|TRBV7-9
CASSSPRNKGVPDGYTF
>TRBJ1-1|TRBV3-1/TRBV3-2
CASSHGQSRNTEAFF
>TRBJ2-7|TRBV6-5
CASRGDRDEQYF
>TRBJ1-5|TRBV30
CAWSALDRGTQPQHF
>TRBJ2-1|TRBV7-9
CASSLRLISGSDEQFF
>TRBJ2-1|TRBV29-1
CSVEEVASYNEQFF
>TRBJ1-5|TRBV24-1
CATSDPRDSNQPQHF
>TRBJ1-1|TRBV13
CASSTRGNTEAFF
>TRBJ2-7|TRBV14
CASSLQTGSYEQYF
>TRBJ2-1|TRBV14
CASSQATGLGSYNEQFF
>TRBJ2-2|TRBV19
CASSNPGNTGELFF
>TRBJ2-7|TRBV28
CASSLSRRTYEQYF
>TRBJ2-7|TRBV20-1
CSARDPPNQYF
>TRBJ2-5|TRBV7-6
CASSPSQETQYF
>TRBJ2-3|TRBV27
CASSSYWALGDTQYF
>TRBJ2-4|TRBV7-2
CASSSLGSGGPTGKNIQYF
>TRBJ2-3|TRBV25-1
CASTSARGADTQYF
>TRBJ2-3|TRBV5-4
CASSPGPTDTQYF
>TRBJ2-1|TRBV28
CASSLSGGDEQFF
>TRBJ1-5|TRBV21-1
CASSISADRGDQPQHF